This T cell receptor beta chain is drawn from a study of T cells in Graves' hyperthyroidism and ophthalmopathy. There are many counts of this clonotype. The CDR3 is made up of 14 amino acids. Trimming took 8 bases from V and 3 from J, leaving 14 bases between them. Template material for amplifying TCR beta CDR3 regions consisted of RNA transcripts. In the first-round RT-PCR of the TCR CDR3, the HTBI primer set was used. TCRdb reprocessed the multiplex PCR reads with MiXCR, giving one entry per CDR3 protein. The sample holds about 98,000 distinct CDR3 sequences, roughly 40% seen once. The sequencing sample was made of peripheral blood or thyroid tissue (not recorded which). J is TRBJ1-5 and V is TRBV12-3 or TRBV12-4, with D perhaps matching TRBD1 (6 bases). The sequence derives from a woman aged 25-40 years with Graves' hyperthyroidism. This CDR3 reads CASALRDNNQPQHF. CDR3 in DNA: TGTGCCAGCGCGCTCCGGGACAACAATCAGCCCCAGCATTTT.